The 27 T cell receptor beta chains listed next were all sequenced from one sample in a study of cytomegalovirus exposure and HLA in healthy donors. Primers for the PCR totalled 60 Vbeta and 13 Jbeta. Data came from immunoSEQ multiplex PCR; TCRdb stores just in-frame clones and leaves some out. This repertoire shows 200,000 to 250,000 clones, almost 80% found once; its top ten account for less than 4.5%. The specimen was PBMCs. Receptors originate from a male donor in good health and CMV-seronegative.

This chain joins TRBV28 and TRBJ2-5, with a tentative D call TRBD2 (6 bases). Germline V lookup: CDR1 MDHEN, CDR2 SYDVKM. Trimming removed 3 bases at V and 4 bases at J, with 27 bases between. The length of the CDR3 is 19 residues. The CDR3 is CASSFISGGAGAFRETQYF. CDR3 nucleotides: TGTGCCAGCAGTTTTATATCCGGGGGAGCTGGGGCATTTCGAGAGACCCAGTACTTC.

The chain links TRBV28 to TRBJ1-1; weak D call: TRBD1 (6 bases). The CDR3 consists of 12 residues. CDR1 and CDR2 from the germline V gene are MDHEN and SYDVKM. V dropped 6 bases and J dropped 5 bases, with 10 bases sitting between them. CDR3 sequence reads: CASREQGTEAFF. Here the CDR3 DNA reads TGTGCCAGCAGAGAACAGGGAACTGAAGCTTTCTTT.

This clone has a handful of counts. The CDR3 DNA follows: TGTGCCACCAGCAGAGTAGGGGGGAGGGCCGGTGGCTACACCTTC. Encoded protein: CATSRVGGRAGGYTF. The rearrangement joins TRBV15 to TRBJ1-2; a possible D gene is TRBD1 (6 bases). The CDR3 spans 15 residues. Germline V CDR1 and CDR2: LNHNV, YYDKDF (reference sequence). V was cut by 1 base and J by 7 bases, with 16 bases left in between.

The V and J genes are TRBV7-8 and TRBJ2-1, with a weak D call TRBD1 (6 bases). CDR3 length equals 13 residues. V was clipped by 1 base and J by 8 bases, with 9 bases between them. Germline V lookup: CDR1 SGHVS, CDR2 FQNEAQ. The CDR3 protein is CASSLDQGHEQFF. The DNA of the CDR3 is TGTGCCAGCAGCTTAGATCAGGGGCATGAGCAGTTCTTC. The full variable domain, with the rest looked up from reference TRBV7-8 and TRBJ2-1, is GAGVSQSPRYKVAKRGQDVALRCDPISGHVSLFWYQQALGQGPEFLTYFQNEAQLDKSGLPSDRFFAERPEGSVSTLKIQRTQQEDSAVYLCASSLDQGHEQFFGPGTRLTVL.

Only one count was recorded for this clone. CDR3: CASSPEVRASEYNEQFF. DNA for the CDR3: TGTGCCAGCAGCCCGGAGGTGAGGGCTTCGGAGTACAATGAGCAGTTCTTC. The gene calls are TRBV5-6 and TRBJ2-1; TRBD2 is a possible D gene (5 bases). This CDR3 region has 17 residues. Germline CDR1 SGHDT, CDR2 YYEEEE. V gave up 4 bases and J gave up 4 bases, with 21 bases separating them.

V and J are TRBV5-6 and TRBJ2-1; TRBD2 agrees at 8 bases. With V trimmed by 3 bases and J by 7 bases, 9 bases remained unmatched. The CDR3 runs to 15 residues. Germline V gene lookup returns CDR1 SGHDT and CDR2 YYEEEE. The chain's CDR3 is CASSWDLRGGNEQFF. The DNA of the CDR3 is TGTGCCAGCAGCTGGGACCTACGGGGGGGGAATGAGCAGTTCTTC.

The chain employs TRBV19 and TRBJ2-7; 10 positions match TRBD1. This CDR3 spans 14 amino acids. Losses at the gene ends were 4 bases for V and 5 bases for J; bases not matched to a gene: 5. Germline V CDR1 and CDR2: LNHDA, SQIVND (reference sequence). The chain's CDR3 is CASSKGQGSNEQYF. CDR3 nucleotide sequence: TGTGCCAGTAGTAAGGGACAGGGGAGCAACGAGCAGTACTTC.

This clone has a handful of counts. This chain joins TRBV5-6 and TRBJ1-5; D perhaps matches TRBD1 (6 bases). Germline values: CDR1 SGHDT, CDR2 YYEEEE. The V end lost 2 bases, the J end lost 6 bases, and 18 bases lay between the germline ends. This CDR3 region has 16 residues. CDR3 sequence: CASSLFQGSGGQPQHF. The DNA of the CDR3 is TGTGCCAGCAGCTTATTCCAGGGGTCGGGCGGTCAGCCCCAGCATTTT.

The chain recombines TRBV5-6 with TRBJ2-2; a possible D gene is TRBD2 (6 bases). Germline V CDR1 and CDR2: SGHDT, YYEEEE. This CDR3 has 16 amino acids. V lost 0 bases and J 3 bases, leaving 12 bases between the germline ends. The CDR3 loop reads CASSLEDSGDTGELFF. CDR3 bases: TGTGCCAGCAGCTTGGAGGATAGCGGCGACACCGGGGAGCTGTTTTTT. Full variable domain (missing parts from reference TRBV5-6 and TRBJ2-2): DAGVTQSPTHLIKTRGQQVTLRCSPKSGHDTVSWYQQALGQGPQFIFQYYEEEERQRGNFPDRFSGHQFPNYSSELNVNALLLGDSALYLCASSLEDSGDTGELFFGEGSRLTVL.

The CDR3 region has the DNA TGTGCCAGCAAAACGCTCCGGACTGAAGCTTTCTTT. Residues: CASKTLRTEAFF. V usage is TRBV28 and J usage is TRBJ1-1, with D uncertain. V gave up 7 bases and J gave up 5 bases, with 11 bases separating them. The germline gives CDR1 MDHEN, CDR2 SYDVKM. The CDR3 runs 12 residues. Looking up the rest from reference TRBV28 and TRBJ1-1 gives the full variable domain: DVKVTQSSRYLVKRTGEKVFLECVQDMDHENMFWYRQDPGLGLRLIYFSYDVKMKEKGDIPEGYSVSREKKERFSLILESASTNQTSMYLCASKTLRTEAFFGQGTRLTVV.

The V gene is TRBV10-2, the J gene TRBJ1-5; D perhaps matches TRBD1 (5 bases). Germline values: CDR1 WSHSY, CDR2 SAAADI. The CDR3 covers 12 residues. Trimming shortened V by 5 bases and J by 6 bases, and 8 bases separated the two germline ends. The chain's CDR3 is CASSQGGQPQHF. CDR3 DNA sequence: TGCGCCAGCAGTCAGGGAGGTCAGCCCCAGCATTTT.

The chain uses TRBV18 and TRBJ2-7; 9 bases fit TRBD1. V was pared by 3 bases and J by 6 bases, with 9 bases of the junction left unmatched. CDR1 KGHSH and CDR2 LQKENI come from the germline V gene. The CDR3 spans 15 residues. The CDR3 sequence: CASSPVGTGTSEQYF. Written as DNA, the CDR3 is TGTGCCAGCTCACCGGTCGGGACAGGGACATCCGAGCAGTACTTC.

This rearrangement joins TRBV27 to TRBJ2-3; D is ambiguous. This CDR3 region has 14 residues. Between the trimmed V and J ends, which lost 2 bases and 4 bases, there was a span of 10 bases. CDR1 is MNHEY, CDR2 SMNVEV, per germline (reference sequence). The CDR3 spells CASSLNQWPDTQYF. CDR3 DNA sequence: TGTGCCAGCAGTTTAAACCAGTGGCCAGATACGCAGTATTTT.

This clone was seen more than once but under ten times. The chain is built from TRBV7-9 and TRBJ1-1, with 7 positions matching TRBD1. The CDR3 extends over 15 amino acids. V shed 5 bases, J shed 10 bases, and the junction held 16 bases outside the gene matches. Germline V gene sequence: CDR1 SEHNR, CDR2 FQNEAQ (reference sequence). CDR3 bases: TGTGCCAGCAGCCAGGGTCTCGGACAGGCCGGGATAGCTTTCTTT. It specifies CASSQGLGQAGIAFF.

The V and J genes are TRBV29-1 and TRBJ1-3; 9 positions match TRBD1. Trimming cost V 3 bases and J 3 bases; bases outside gene matches: 6. The length of the CDR3 is 15 residues. Germline lookup yields CDR1 SQVTM and CDR2 ANQGSEA. The CDR3 reads CSVEEQGAGGNTIYF. The CDR3 DNA follows: TGCAGCGTTGAGGAACAGGGGGCAGGTGGAAACACCATATATTTT.

V usage is TRBV5-1 and J usage is TRBJ2-7; a possible D gene is TRBD2 (6 bases). Trimming took 3 bases from V and 2 from J, leaving 15 bases between them. CDR3 length: 15 residues. Germline CDR1 reads SGHRS; CDR2 reads YFSETQ. CDR3 nucleotides: TGCGCCAGCAGCTCCTCCGCGGGGAGCACCTACGAGCAGTACTTC. Translation gives CASSSSAGSTYEQYF.

The CDR3 here is CASRGDRTKAFF. For the CDR3, the DNA is TGCGCCAGTCGGGGGGACAGGACGAAAGCTTTCTTT. The chain couples TRBV5-1 to TRBJ1-1, with 8 nucleotides matching TRBD1. The germline V gene has CDR1 SGHRS and CDR2 YFSETQ. The CDR3 has 12 residues. V dropped 8 bases and J dropped 9; count of bases not matched to a gene: 9.

This clone was picked up one time. V usage is TRBV6-6 and J usage is TRBJ1-1; weak D call: TRBD1 (5 bases). Per germline, CDR1 MNHNY and CDR2 SVGAGI (reference sequence). Trimming removed 4 bases at V and 1 base at J, with 7 bases between. The CDR3 sequence is 13 residues long. DNA for the CDR3: TGTGCCAGCAGTTCCAGGGCGAACACTGAAGCTTTCTTT. Its translation: CASSSRANTEAFF.

As concerns this clone: Other DNA sequences in the sample encode the same CDR3. The chain recombines TRBV5-1 with TRBJ2-3; 9 nucleotides match TRBD2. Germline values: CDR1 SGHRS, CDR2 YFSETQ. With 3 bases clipped from V and 1 base from J, the junction kept 0 bases outside the gene matches. This CDR3 spans 14 amino acids. The CDR3 nucleotides are TGCGCCAGCAGCTCTAGCGGGGGCACAGATACGCAGTATTTT. It encodes CASSSSGGTDTQYF.

In this sample, this clone turned up once. V and J are TRBV7-9 and TRBJ2-1; 9 nucleotides match TRBD2. Germline V gene data show CDR1 as SEHNR and CDR2 as FQNEAQ (reference sequence). The ends lost 5 bases at V and 5 bases at J; junction bases unmatched: 1. The CDR3 spans 13 residues. The CDR3 DNA reads TGTGCCAGCAGCCGGACTAGCGACAATGAGCAGTTCTTC. It encodes CASSRTSDNEQFF.

The chain combines TRBV29-1 with TRBJ2-3; TRBD2 agrees at 9 bases. The CDR3 is 14 residues long. Germline values: CDR1 SQVTM, CDR2 ANQGSEA. With V trimmed by 4 bases and J by 2 bases, 4 bases remained unmatched. The CDR3 sequence is CSVVTSGNTDTQYF. As DNA, the CDR3 is TGCAGCGTTGTGACTAGCGGAAACACAGATACGCAGTATTTT.

J is TRBJ2-3 and V is TRBV5-1, with 12 bases identical to TRBD1. This CDR3 comprises 16 residues. Germline lookup yields CDR1 SGHRS and CDR2 YFSETQ. Unmatched junction bases numbered 9, after V lost 5 bases and J lost 5 bases. This CDR3 is CASRVPGDRGQDTQYF. As DNA, the CDR3 is TGCGCCAGCAGAGTTCCGGGGGACAGGGGGCAAGATACGCAGTATTTT.

The chain recombines TRBV27 with TRBJ2-2; TRBD2 matches 8 bases. With 6 bases clipped from V and 4 bases from J, the junction kept 7 bases outside the gene matches. Germline CDR1 reads MNHEY; CDR2 reads SMNVEV (reference sequence). CDR3 length: 15 amino acids. This chain's CDR3 is CASSLAGPVTGELFF. The CDR3 DNA reads TGTGCCAGCAGCCTAGCGGGCCCCGTCACCGGGGAGCTGTTTTTT.

This chain uses TRBV21-1 with TRBJ2-5; the DNA was not used to check the table's D call, TRBD1. TRBV21-1 is a known pseudogene. The CDR3 extends over 15 amino acids. The CDR3 nucleotides read TGTGCCAGCAGAAAGGGACACCAGAAGCAAGAGACCCAGTACTTC. This codes for CASRKGHQKQETQYF.

The chain joins TRBV14 to TRBJ2-1, with a weak D call TRBD2 (6 bases). V was clipped by 1 base and J by 10 bases, with 11 bases between them. Germline V gives CDR1 SGHDN, CDR2 FVKESK. CDR3 length equals 13 residues. CDR3 amino acids: CASSQVRRGEQFF. CDR3 DNA: TGTGCCAGCAGCCAAGTTCGACGGGGGGAGCAGTTCTTC.

Regarding this clone: The identical CDR3 is also encoded by other nucleotide sequences in the sample. V is TRBV28 and J is TRBJ1-1, with D perhaps TRBD1 (5 bases). With 6 bases removed from V and 4 bases from J, the gap between germline ends came to 15 bases. This CDR3 comprises 14 residues. The germline gives CDR1 MDHEN, CDR2 SYDVKM. Here the CDR3 reads CASRTGPRATEAFF. The CDR3 DNA is TGTGCCAGCAGAACAGGCCCCAGGGCCACTGAAGCTTTCTTT.

This chain uses TRBV9 with TRBJ1-1, with no clear D. V lost 4 bases and J lost 1, with 14 bases in between. The CDR3 consists of 15 residues. Germline loops: CDR1 SGDLS, CDR2 YYNGEE. The CDR3 sequence is CASSFAEAPNTEAFF. The CDR3, as DNA: TGTGCCAGCAGCTTCGCAGAGGCGCCGAACACTGAAGCTTTCTTT.